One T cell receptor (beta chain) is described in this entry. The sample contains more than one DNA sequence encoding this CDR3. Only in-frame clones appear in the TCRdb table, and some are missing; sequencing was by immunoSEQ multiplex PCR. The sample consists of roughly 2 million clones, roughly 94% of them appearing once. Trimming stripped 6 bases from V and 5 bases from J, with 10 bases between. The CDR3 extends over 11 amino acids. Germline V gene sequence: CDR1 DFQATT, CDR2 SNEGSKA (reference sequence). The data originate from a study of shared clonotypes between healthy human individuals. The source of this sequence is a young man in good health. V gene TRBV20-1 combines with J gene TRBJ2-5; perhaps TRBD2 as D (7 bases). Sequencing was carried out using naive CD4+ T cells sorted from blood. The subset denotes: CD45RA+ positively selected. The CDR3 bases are TGCAGTGCGGGGAGGGGGGAGACCCAGTACTTC. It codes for CSAGRGETQYF.